These 7 T cell receptor beta chains came from one sample sequenced in a study of blood T cell repertoires in COVID-19. Assay: immunoSEQ multiplex PCR; the TCRdb copy retains only in-frame clones and omits some. The table lists a few hundred thousand clones, about four fifths of them singletons. Source material: PBMCs or T cells enriched from blood (not recorded which). The receptors were sampled from a man aged 50 or older who had recovered from COVID-19.

The chain carries TRBV5-6 and TRBJ2-7; D remains ambiguous. From germline, CDR1 is SGHDT and CDR2 YYEEEE. The CDR3 runs 13 residues. Deletions cut 3 bases from V and 5 bases from J, with 12 bases between. The CDR3 sequence: CASSSRVNDEQYF. CDR3 DNA: TGTGCCAGCAGCTCTCGGGTGAATGACGAGCAGTACTTC.

A few counts support this clone. The gene calls are TRBV19 and TRBJ2-7; 12 bases agree with TRBD2. Germline CDR1 reads LNHDA; CDR2 reads SQIVND (reference sequence). With 5 bases clipped from V and 7 bases from J, the junction kept 9 bases outside the gene matches. CDR3 length equals 15 residues. The CDR3 region is CASSPAGLAGGEQYF. The CDR3 nucleotides read TGTGCCAGTAGTCCTGCGGGACTAGCGGGTGGGGAGCAGTACTTC.

V is TRBV12-3 or TRBV12-4 and J is TRBJ2-5, with D uncertain. V lost 7 bases and J lost 2, with 11 bases in between. This CDR3 has 13 residues. For the CDR3, the DNA is TGTGCCAGCACCCCGGGTCTACAAGAGACCCAGTACTTC. This encodes CASTPGLQETQYF.

The chain links TRBV29-1 to TRBJ2-7; weak D call: TRBD1 (6 bases). The V and J ends lost 7 bases and 3 bases respectively, with 22 bases between them. The germline V gene encodes CDR1 SQVTM and CDR2 ANQGSEA. There are 15 residues in the CDR3. The CDR3 sequence is CSALKVEGQSYEQYF. CDR3 sequence (DNA): TGCAGCGCTCTGAAGGTGGAAGGACAGAGCTACGAGCAGTACTTC.

Here the CDR3 reads CASSLGTGGTSEQYF. The DNA for the CDR3 is TGTGCCAGCAGCCTTGGGACAGGGGGAACGAGTGAGCAGTACTTC. The chain carries TRBV7-2 and TRBJ2-7, with 11 bases identical to TRBD1. V dropped 5 bases and J dropped 7; count of bases not matched to a gene: 10. There are 15 residues in the CDR3. Per the germline V gene, CDR1 is SGHTA and CDR2 is FQGNSA.

The J gene is TRBJ2-5, the V gene TRBV18; 9 bases map to TRBD2. The CDR3 spans 15 residues. Germline-derived CDR1 and CDR2 are KGHSH and LQKENI. The ends lost 3 bases at V and 5 bases at J; junction bases unmatched: 7. The CDR3 DNA reads as TGTGCCAGCTCACCTATGCGGGGGGGCCCGGAGACCCAGTACTTC. Translating it yields CASSPMRGGPETQYF.

This sequence joins TRBV19 and TRBJ1-5; 9 nucleotides line up with TRBD1. The ends lost 3 bases at V and 4 bases at J; junction bases unmatched: 10. The V gene's germline CDR1 is LNHDA and CDR2 SQIVND (reference sequence). The CDR3 has 17 residues. The DNA for the CDR3 is TGTGCCAGTAGTATGGGATTCGGGACAGGGAGGAATCAGCCCCAGCATTTT. Translation: CASSMGFGTGRNQPQHF.